A single sample is the source of the 6 T cell receptor beta chains below, sequenced in a study of blood T cell repertoires in COVID-19 (dated by TCRdb to the early 2020s). Receptor amplification or capture employed the immunoSEQ multiplex PCR assay. Not all clones reach the TCRdb copy of this immuneACCESS table, which keeps in-frame sequences only. Checked studies attribute under half of the gap to unresolved V genes and leave the rest unexplained. The table for this sample lists over 150,000 clones; approximately 80% of them were counted only once. Of the sample, approximately 7.2% falls within the top ten clones. The source material was peripheral blood. The receptors here all came from a human donor with acute or convalescent COVID-19. The donor label of this sample is uncertain.

This clone was detected a few times. J is TRBJ2-4 and V is TRBV5-1; D is possibly TRBD2 (5 bases). Trimming left V 3 bases short and J 9 bases short, with 13 bases between. This CDR3 has 13 amino acids. CDR1 is SGHRS and CDR2 is YFSETQ in the germline V gene. This chain's CDR3 is CASSSSLESIQYF. CDR3 DNA sequence: TGCGCCAGCAGCTCGTCACTAGAAAGCATTCAGTACTTC.

The V gene is TRBV7-2, the J gene TRBJ1-1; D not certain. In germline, CDR1 is SGHTA, CDR2 FQGNSA. CDR3 size: 15 residues. V dropped 1 base and J dropped 2 bases, with 11 bases sitting between them. The CDR3 bases are TGTGCCAGCAGCTTAGGACCGGCAGGTAACACTGAAGCTTTCTTT. Translating gives CASSLGPAGNTEAFF.

V gene TRBV4-3 combines with J gene TRBJ2-7; the match to TRBD2 covers 12 bases. The germline V gene encodes CDR1 LGHNA and CDR2 YSLEER. This CDR3 contains 18 residues. Losses at the gene ends were 0 bases for V and 3 bases for J; bases not matched to a gene: 9. The CDR3 sequence is CASSQDPLAGGPGYEQYF. For the CDR3, the DNA is TGCGCCAGCAGCCAAGATCCCCTAGCGGGAGGGCCTGGCTACGAGCAGTACTTC.

V gene TRBV5-1 combines with J gene TRBJ2-7, with D maybe TRBD2 (6 bases). The germline V gene has CDR1 SGHRS and CDR2 YFSETQ. There are 14 residues in the CDR3. V was cut by 0 bases and J by 2 bases, with 9 bases left in between. CDR3 sequence reads: CASSLVSGPYEQYF. The CDR3 region has the DNA TGCGCCAGCAGCTTGGTTAGCGGTCCCTACGAGCAGTACTTC.

This rearrangement joins TRBV19 to TRBJ1-2; 7 nucleotides line up with TRBD1. The CDR3 runs to 14 residues. The J segment lost 4 bases and the V segment lost 2 bases, leaving 4 bases of the junction unmatched. Germline loops: CDR1 LNHDA, CDR2 SQIVND (reference sequence). The CDR3 here is CASSILAGGYGYTF. CDR3 sequence (DNA): TGTGCCAGTAGTATATTGGCAGGGGGCTATGGCTACACCTTC.

The chain has TRBV4-2 and TRBJ2-1; TRBD2 matches 12 bases. CDR1 LGHNA and CDR2 YNFKEQ come from the germline V gene. CDR3 length: 15 residues. The J segment lost 6 bases and the V segment lost 2 bases, leaving 2 bases of the junction unmatched. In DNA, the CDR3 is TGTGCCAGCAGCCAACGACTAGCGGGAGTCAATGAGCAGTTCTTC. This sequence encodes CASSQRLAGVNEQFF.